The clone carrying this T cell receptor beta chain has just one count. The data are from a study of high-grade serous ovarian cancer treatment subgroups. The method was immunoSEQ multiplex PCR; TCRdb's version includes in-frame clones alone and lacks a portion of them. The sample records approximately 5,700 clones, about three fifths being singletons. The tumor samples were collected prior to definitive surgery or chemotherapy. V shed 2 bases and J 6 bases; nucleotides not matched to a gene: 19. Per germline, CDR1 LGHNA and CDR2 YSLEER. The CDR3 contains 19 residues. J is TRBJ1-2 and V is TRBV4-3, with 9 bases lining up with TRBD1. This receptor was obtained from a human donor with high-grade serous ovarian cancer. Sequences were obtained from tumor tissue. Written as DNA, the CDR3 is TGCGCCAGCAGCCAAAGACCATTTGGGGAACAGGGGGCCGCCAATGGCTACACCTTC. Translated, it gives CASSQRPFGEQGAANGYTF.